What follows are 30 T cell receptor beta chains derived from one specimen sequenced in a study of OX40 agonist ivuxolimab in advanced cancers. Clones were sequenced by immunoSEQ multiplex PCR, and TCRdb holds only the in-frame ones, with some missing. This table holds around 150,000 clones, about 92% found once. The starting material was CD4+ or CD8+ T cells sorted from blood, obtained in a trial of the OX40 agonist ivuxolimab. These receptors originate from an adult with an advanced solid tumor such as melanoma, head and neck, liver or kidney cancer.

The genes are TRBV20-1 and TRBJ2-5, with D possibly matching TRBD2 (6 bases). V was cut by 5 bases and J by 11 bases, with 12 bases left in between. CDR1 and CDR2 (germline): DFQATT, SNEGSKA (reference sequence). This CDR3 is 10 amino acids long. The CDR3 DNA is TGCAGTGCTCCGGGGGACTTACAGTACTTC. This codes for CSAPGDLQYF.

The chain employs TRBV5-1 and TRBJ1-1, with TRBD1 matching 7 bases. The germline gives CDR1 SGHRS, CDR2 YFSETQ. V was clipped by 7 bases and J by 1 base; unmatched bases: 7. The CDR3 is made up of 14 amino acids. CDR3 sequence: CASRYQGGNTEAFF. CDR3 DNA: TGCGCCAGCCGATACCAGGGGGGGAACACTGAAGCTTTCTTT. Variable domain in full (rest from reference TRBV5-1 and TRBJ1-1): KAGVTQTPRYLIKTRGQQVTLSCSPISGHRSVSWYQQTPGQGLQFLFEYFSETQRNKGNFPGRFSGRQFSNSRSEMNVSTLELGDSALYLCASRYQGGNTEAFFGQGTRLTVV.

This chain links TRBV2 with TRBJ2-7; TRBD1 aligns across 7 bases. V lost 4 bases to trimming and J lost 2 bases; unmatched junction nucleotides: 14. Germline-derived CDR1 and CDR2 are SNHLY and FYNNEI. The CDR3 spans 17 residues. CDR3 region: CASSARTGQVLTYEQYF. In DNA, the CDR3 is TGTGCCAGCAGTGCGCGAACTGGACAGGTCTTAACCTACGAGCAGTACTTC.

This clone was counted between two and nine times. The V and J genes are TRBV19 and TRBJ1-5, with 10 bases lining up with TRBD1. The V segment lost 6 bases and the J segment 0 bases; nucleotides outside the gene matches: 2. Per germline, CDR1 LNHDA and CDR2 SQIVND (reference sequence). CDR3 length equals 15 residues. The CDR3: CASRGTGVSNQPQHF. The CDR3 nucleotides are TGTGCCAGTAGGGGGACAGGGGTTAGCAATCAGCCCCAGCATTTT.

The rearrangement uses TRBV6-5 and TRBJ1-1; D gene unclear. Germline CDR1 MNHEY, CDR2 SVGAGI. The V and J ends lost 6 bases and 4 bases respectively, with 15 bases between them. CDR3 length: 14 residues. The CDR3 is CASSPRPDSTEAFF. The CDR3 DNA reads as TGTGCCAGCAGCCCTCGCCCCGATAGCACTGAAGCTTTCTTT.

This sequence joins TRBV28 and TRBJ2-7; 12 bases are a match to TRBD2. The CDR3 length is 14 residues. V was clipped by 8 bases and J by 0 bases; unmatched bases: 2. Germline CDR1 MDHEN, CDR2 SYDVKM. The CDR3 loop is CASSTSGSSYEQYF. The CDR3, as DNA: TGTGCCAGCTCGACTAGCGGGAGCTCCTACGAGCAGTACTTC.

The chain has TRBV29-1 and TRBJ2-3; 14 nucleotides match TRBD2. The ends lost 7 bases at V and 5 bases at J; junction bases unmatched: 11. The germline V gene encodes CDR1 SQVTM and CDR2 ANQGSEA. CDR3 length equals 16 residues. The CDR3 reads CSALGLAGAGRDTQYF. DNA of the CDR3: TGCAGCGCGCTGGGACTAGCGGGAGCAGGAAGAGATACGCAGTATTTT.

CDR3 region: CASSLVGGGNGELFF. CDR3 DNA sequence: TGTGCCAGCAGCTTAGTCGGCGGAGGGAACGGGGAGCTGTTTTTT. The chain has TRBV11-2 and TRBJ2-2; TRBD2 is a possible D gene (6 bases). V dropped 1 base and J dropped 7 bases, with 13 bases sitting between them. The CDR3 covers 15 residues. The V gene's germline CDR1 is SGHAT and CDR2 FQNNGV. The whole variable domain, remainder taken from reference TRBV11-2 and TRBJ2-2, is EAGVAQSPRYKIIEKRQSVAFWCNPISGHATLYWYQQILGQGPKLLIQFQNNGVVDDSQLPKDRFSAERLKGVDSTLKIQPAKLEDSAVYLCASSLVGGGNGELFFGEGSRLTVL.

V is TRBV10-3 and J is TRBJ1-3, with a possible D match to TRBD1 (5 bases). Germline CDR1 ENHRY, CDR2 SYGVKD. Trimming removed 8 bases from V and 3 bases from J, with 14 bases in between. The CDR3 length is 14 residues. The CDR3 DNA reads as TGTGCCATCTCCGGTTGGGACTTTGGAAACACCATATATTTT. Translated: CAISGWDFGNTIYF.

V is TRBV4-2 and J is TRBJ2-7, with TRBD2 matching over 14 bases. CDR3 length: 16 amino acids. V lost 2 bases to trimming and J lost 2 bases; unmatched junction nucleotides: 2. Germline CDR1 and CDR2: LGHNA and YNFKEQ. The chain's CDR3 is CASSQRLAGGTYEQYF. The CDR3 coding sequence is TGTGCCAGCAGCCAACGACTAGCGGGAGGGACCTACGAGCAGTACTTC.

The gene calls are TRBV5-1 and TRBJ1-2; no clear D gene. The CDR3 totals 17 residues. Germline V gives CDR1 SGHRS, CDR2 YFSETQ. V was pared by 4 bases and J by 4 bases, with 23 bases between. The CDR3 sequence: CASSPPQPLLGTYGYTF. The CDR3 DNA sequence: TGCGCCAGCAGCCCCCCGCAACCCCTCTTGGGAACCTATGGCTACACCTTC.

This clone was seen a handful of times. The J gene is TRBJ2-3, the V gene TRBV10-2; TRBD1 agrees at 7 bases. J was trimmed by 9 bases and V by 8 bases; bases with no gene match: 5. This CDR3 region has 11 residues. Germline V gene sequence: CDR1 WSHSY, CDR2 SAAADI. CDR3 DNA: TGCGCCAGCGGAGAACAGGGGACGCAGTATTTT. This translates into CASGEQGTQYF.

The V call is TRBV5-4, the J call TRBJ1-1; D is possibly TRBD1 (5 bases). This CDR3 has 15 amino acids. Per germline, CDR1 SGHNT and CDR2 YYREEE (reference sequence). The V end was cut by 2 bases, the J end by 0 bases, with 11 bases between. The CDR3 region is CASSLMGRLNTEAFF. CDR3 coding DNA: TGTGCCAGCAGCTTAATGGGACGTCTGAACACTGAAGCTTTCTTT.

V is TRBV30 and J is TRBJ1-4, with D unclear. The V and J ends lost 3 bases and 3 bases respectively, with 11 bases between them. The CDR3 consists of 14 residues. Looked up from germline, CDR1 is GTSNPN and CDR2 is SVGIG (reference sequence). The CDR3 region is CAWRALGPNEKLFF. CDR3 in DNA: TGTGCCTGGAGGGCCCTGGGCCCTAATGAAAAACTGTTTTTT.

This clone came up once. This chain connects TRBV7-2 to TRBJ1-2; D is unclear. The ends were cut back, 5 bases at V and 0 bases at J, with 13 bases in the middle. The germline CDR1 and CDR2 sequences are SGHTA and FQGNSA. The CDR3 has 15 amino acids. CDR3 in amino acids: CASSPYHNPNYGYTF. CDR3 in DNA: TGTGCCAGCAGCCCTTACCACAATCCTAACTATGGCTACACCTTC.

This chain joins TRBV5-5 and TRBJ1-2; 9 bases line up with TRBD1. Germline CDR1 SGHKS, CDR2 YYEKEE (reference sequence). V gave up 0 bases and J gave up 7 bases; unmatched junction bases: 4. This CDR3 is built from 14 residues. CDR3 coding DNA: TGTGCCAGCAGCTTGGCCCTGACAGGGGGTGGCTACACCTTC. It specifies CASSLALTGGGYTF.

The rearrangement joins TRBV7-9 to TRBJ1-3; D gene ambiguous. CDR1 and CDR2 (germline): SEHNR, FQNEAQ (reference sequence). This CDR3 has 15 residues. The ends were cut back, 5 bases at V and 0 bases at J, with 11 bases in the middle. The CDR3 region is CASSEIDASGNTIYF. The CDR3 DNA reads as TGTGCCAGCAGCGAAATCGACGCCTCTGGAAACACCATATATTTT.

In this sample, this clone turned up a few times. The chain links TRBV5-4 to TRBJ2-3, with 9 bases matching TRBD1. V lost 5 bases, J lost 2 bases, and 12 bases stayed unmatched. Germline V CDR1 and CDR2: SGHNT, YYREEE (reference sequence). The CDR3 is 17 amino acids. As DNA, the CDR3 is TGTGCCAGCAGATACAGGGGGCGCGGTCTCGACACAGATACGCAGTATTTT. This gives the protein CASRYRGRGLDTDTQYF.

V and J are TRBV27 and TRBJ1-3; D gene unclear. V was clipped by 2 bases and J by 0 bases, with 20 bases between them. CDR1 MNHEY and CDR2 SMNVEV come from the germline V gene (reference sequence). CDR3 length: 19 amino acids. This CDR3 is CASSLPSEHDTSSGNTIYF. The CDR3 DNA reads as TGTGCCAGCAGTTTACCCAGCGAGCATGATACAAGCTCTGGAAACACCATATATTTT.

The gene calls are TRBV5-1 and TRBJ2-5, with 8 nucleotides matching TRBD2. The germline CDR1 and CDR2 sequences are SGHRS and YFSETQ. After removal of 3 bases from V and 5 bases from J, the junction contained 9 bases not matched to a gene. There are 15 residues in the CDR3. The CDR3 region is CASSYFTGGRETQYF. CDR3 bases: TGCGCCAGCAGCTACTTTACGGGAGGGCGCGAGACCCAGTACTTC.

The J gene is TRBJ2-7, the V gene TRBV7-9; 7 nucleotides line up with TRBD2. The germline V gene encodes CDR1 SEHNR and CDR2 FQNEAQ (reference sequence). The junction had 10 bases not matched to a gene; V was cut back by 7 bases and J by 4 bases. The CDR3 is 14 amino acids. This CDR3 reads CASTALAGGYEQYF. The CDR3 DNA sequence: TGTGCCAGCACCGCTTTAGCGGGCGGGTACGAGCAGTACTTC.

The chain combines TRBV19 with TRBJ1-5; tentative D call: TRBD1 (5 bases). The V end lost 5 bases, the J end lost 5 bases, and 13 bases lay between the germline ends. The germline CDR1 and CDR2 sequences are LNHDA and SQIVND (reference sequence). This CDR3 is 14 amino acids long. The CDR3 loop is CASSVREEDQPQHF. Here the CDR3 DNA reads TGTGCCAGTAGTGTCAGGGAGGAGGATCAGCCCCAGCATTTT.

The rearrangement joins TRBV6-5 to TRBJ1-3; D call uncertain. The germline V gene has CDR1 MNHEY and CDR2 SVGAGI. The CDR3 has 16 residues. Deletions cut 0 bases from V and 0 bases from J, with 9 bases between. DNA of the CDR3: TGTGCCAGCAGTTACTCTGGAGGCACCTCTGGAAACACCATATATTTT. It is translated as CASSYSGGTSGNTIYF.

V usage is TRBV7-2 and J usage is TRBJ1-3; D is perhaps TRBD1 (6 bases). CDR1 and CDR2 from the germline V gene are SGHTA and FQGNSA. This CDR3 has 16 residues. V shed 1 base and J shed 1 base, with 11 bases lying between them. The CDR3 DNA sequence: TGTGCCAGCAGCTTAGGGGGGCCGCGGTCTGGAAACACCATATATTTT. It specifies CASSLGGPRSGNTIYF.

The CDR3 sequence is CASKRGQGAYEQYF. CDR3 DNA: TGTGCCAGCAAAAGGGGACAGGGGGCCTACGAGCAGTACTTC. The chain couples TRBV6-6 to TRBJ2-7, with 11 nucleotides matching TRBD1. Germline-derived CDR1 and CDR2 are MNHNY and SVGAGI (reference sequence). Trimming at V came to 7 bases and at J to 2 bases, leaving 4 bases not matched to a gene. The CDR3 covers 14 residues.

The genes are TRBV5-1 and TRBJ1-2; 10 bases line up with TRBD1. Germline V gene data show CDR1 as SGHRS and CDR2 as YFSETQ. CDR3 size: 15 residues. V dropped 1 base and J dropped 4; count of bases not matched to a gene: 4. The CDR3 protein is CASSLPRTGGYGYTF. The CDR3 bases are TGCGCCAGCAGCTTGCCCCGGACAGGGGGCTATGGCTACACCTTC.

The chain links TRBV6-6 to TRBJ1-1; 11 bases align to TRBD1. The junction had 7 bases not matched to a gene; V was cut back by 5 bases and J by 8 bases. Germline CDR1 is MNHNY and CDR2 is SVGAGI (reference sequence). The CDR3 is 14 amino acids. CDR3 DNA: TGTGCCAGCAGTCTCGGACAGGGGGCACAGGAAGCTTTCTTT. It yields the protein CASSLGQGAQEAFF.

V is TRBV6-6 and J is TRBJ2-1, with a possible D match to TRBD2 (5 bases). This CDR3 region has 15 residues. Germline CDR1 MNHNY, CDR2 SVGAGI (reference sequence). V was cut by 2 bases and J by 5 bases, with 13 bases left in between. CDR3 region: CASSYPGGVHNEQFF. CDR3 DNA: TGTGCCAGCAGTTACCCCGGAGGAGTCCACAATGAGCAGTTCTTC.

The chain carries TRBV9 and TRBJ1-4; D uncertain. The ends were cut back, 6 bases at V and 2 bases at J, with 8 bases in the middle. This CDR3 has 13 residues. Germline values: CDR1 SGDLS, CDR2 YYNGEE. The CDR3 is CASTPGTNEKLFF. The CDR3 DNA reads TGTGCCAGCACCCCCGGGACTAATGAAAAACTGTTTTTT. Based on the CDR3 plus reference TRBV9 and TRBJ1-4, the full variable domain is DSGVTQTPKHLITATGQRVTLRCSPRSGDLSVYWYQQSLDQGLQFLIQYYNGEERAKGNILERFSAQQFPDLHSELNLSSLELGDSALYFCASTPGTNEKLFFGSGTQLSVL.

The rearrangement links TRBV6-5 to TRBJ1-1; D unclear. Per the germline V gene, CDR1 is MNHEY and CDR2 is SVGAGI. V was trimmed by 2 bases and J by 0 bases, leaving 7 bases between them. The CDR3 is made up of 14 amino acids. In DNA, the CDR3 is TGTGCCAGCAGTTACAGGCAGTTGAACACTGAAGCTTTCTTT. Translated, it gives CASSYRQLNTEAFF.